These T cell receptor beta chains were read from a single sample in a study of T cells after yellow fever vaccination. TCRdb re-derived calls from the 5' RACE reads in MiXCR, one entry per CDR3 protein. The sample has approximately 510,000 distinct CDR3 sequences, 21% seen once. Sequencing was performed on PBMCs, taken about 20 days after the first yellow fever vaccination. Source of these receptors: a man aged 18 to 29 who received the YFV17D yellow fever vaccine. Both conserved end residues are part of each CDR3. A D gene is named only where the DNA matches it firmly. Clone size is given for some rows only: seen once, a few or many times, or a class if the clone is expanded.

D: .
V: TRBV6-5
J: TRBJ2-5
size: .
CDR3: CASSYSPRAEQETQYF
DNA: TGTGCCAGCAGTTACTCGCCCAGGGCGGAACAAGAGACCCAGTACTTC

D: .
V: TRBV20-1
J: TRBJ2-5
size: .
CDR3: CSVTPGGEETQYF
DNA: TGCAGTGTCACCCCCGGCGGGGAGGAGACCCAGTACTTC

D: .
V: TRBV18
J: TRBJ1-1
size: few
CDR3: CASSPPNSARMNTEAFF
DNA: TGTGCCAGCTCACCACCTAATTCGGCCAGAATGAACACTGAAGCTTTCTTT

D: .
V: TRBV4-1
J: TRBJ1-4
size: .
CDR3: CASSLPYEKLFF
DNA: TGCGCCAGCAGCCTTCCGTATGAAAAACTGTTTTTT

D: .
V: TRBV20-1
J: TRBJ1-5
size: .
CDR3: CSARDYTNQPQHF
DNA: TGCAGTGCTAGAGATTACACTAATCAGCCCCAGCATTTT

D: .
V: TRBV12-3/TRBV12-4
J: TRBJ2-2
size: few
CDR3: CASRGDSWELFF
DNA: TGTGCCAGCAGGGGTGACAGTTGGGAGCTGTTTTTT

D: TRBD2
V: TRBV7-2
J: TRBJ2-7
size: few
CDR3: CASSVGLAGGLHEQYF
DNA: TGTGCCAGCAGCGTGGGACTAGCGGGGGGGCTCCACGAGCAGTACTTC

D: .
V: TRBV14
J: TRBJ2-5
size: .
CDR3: CASSLLGPGQQETQYF
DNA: TGTGCCAGCAGCTTGCTTGGACCCGGCCAACAAGAGACCCAGTACTTC

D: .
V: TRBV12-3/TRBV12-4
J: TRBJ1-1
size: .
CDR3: CASTRLGVSEAFF
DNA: TGTGCCAGCACACGGCTCGGGGTGTCTGAAGCTTTCTTT

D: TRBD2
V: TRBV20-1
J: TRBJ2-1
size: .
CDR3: CSAREAGDSYNEQFF
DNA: TGCAGTGCTAGAGAAGCGGGGGATTCCTACAATGAGCAGTTCTTC

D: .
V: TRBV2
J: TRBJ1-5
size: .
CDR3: CASSSGVRQPQHF
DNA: TGTGCCAGCAGTTCAGGGGTTAGGCAGCCCCAGCATTTT

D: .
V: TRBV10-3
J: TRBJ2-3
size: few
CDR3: CAILQGGTDTQYF
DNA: TGTGCCATACTGCAGGGAGGCACAGATACGCAGTATTTT

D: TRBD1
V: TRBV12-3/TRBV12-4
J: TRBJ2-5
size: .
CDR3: CASSFAGGVGETQYF
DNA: TGTGCCAGCAGTTTTGCAGGGGGCGTGGGAGAGACCCAGTACTTC

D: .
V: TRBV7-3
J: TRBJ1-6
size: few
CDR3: CASSLAGVGSPLHF
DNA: TGTGCCAGCAGCTTGGCAGGGGTTGGTTCACCCCTCCACTTT

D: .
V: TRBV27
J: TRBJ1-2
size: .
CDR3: CASSLSKGQPYGYTF
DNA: TGTGCCAGCAGTTTATCGAAAGGGCAGCCCTATGGCTACACCTTC

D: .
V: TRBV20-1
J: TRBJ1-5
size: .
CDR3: CSANRKGEPQHF
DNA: TGCAGTGCTAACAGGAAAGGAGAACCCCAGCATTTT

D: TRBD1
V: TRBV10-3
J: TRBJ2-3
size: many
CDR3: CAIRGDRGRTDTQYF
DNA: TGTGCCATCAGGGGAGACAGGGGGCGCACAGATACGCAGTATTTT

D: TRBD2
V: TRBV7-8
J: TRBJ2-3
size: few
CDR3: CASSLFGLAGAISTDTQYF
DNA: TGTGCCAGCAGTCTATTTGGGCTAGCGGGGGCTATTAGCACAGATACGCAGTATTTT

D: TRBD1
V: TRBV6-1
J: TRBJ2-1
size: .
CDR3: CASSVVTGGSYNEQFF
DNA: TGTGCCAGCAGCGTTGTGACAGGGGGCTCCTACAATGAGCAGTTCTTC

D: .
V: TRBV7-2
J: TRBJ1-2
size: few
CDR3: CASSLASRDGYTF
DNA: TGTGCCAGCAGCTTAGCGTCCAGGGATGGCTACACCTTC

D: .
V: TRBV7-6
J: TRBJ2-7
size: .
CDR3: CASSLAPETYEQYF
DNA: TGTGCCAGCAGCTTAGCGCCTGAGACTTACGAGCAGTACTTC

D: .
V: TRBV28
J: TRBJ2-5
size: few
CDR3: CASTGLGEETQYF
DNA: TGTGCCAGCACCGGGTTAGGGGAAGAGACCCAGTACTTC

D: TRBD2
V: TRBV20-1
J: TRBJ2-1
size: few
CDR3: CSAARTRVDEQFF
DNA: TGCAGTGCGGCCCGGACTAGGGTGGATGAGCAGTTCTTC

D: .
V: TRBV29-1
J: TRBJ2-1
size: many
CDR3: CSVAGGSDEQFF
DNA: TGCAGCGTTGCTGGTGGTTCCGATGAGCAGTTCTTC

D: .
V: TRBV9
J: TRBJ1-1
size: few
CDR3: CASSVHPGTEAFF
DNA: TGTGCCAGCAGCGTACATCCCGGAACTGAAGCTTTCTTT

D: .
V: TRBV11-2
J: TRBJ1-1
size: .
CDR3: CASSLDRTGTEAFF
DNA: TGTGCCAGCAGCTTAGATCGGACGGGCACTGAAGCTTTCTTT

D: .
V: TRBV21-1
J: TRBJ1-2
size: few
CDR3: CASSKTISQGNYGYTF
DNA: TGTGCCAGCAGCAAAACGATCTCTCAGGGGAACTATGGCTACACCTTC

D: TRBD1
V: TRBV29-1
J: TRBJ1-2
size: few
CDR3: CSVSGTGNGYTF
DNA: TGCAGCGTATCCGGGACAGGGAACGGCTACACCTTC

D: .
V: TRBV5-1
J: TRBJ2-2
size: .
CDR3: CASSLYTGSRAGELFF
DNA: TGCGCCAGCAGCTTATATACAGGGTCGAGGGCCGGGGAGCTGTTTTTT

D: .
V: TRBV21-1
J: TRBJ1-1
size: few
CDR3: CASSKGTGSAPNTEAFF
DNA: TGTGCCAGCAGCAAGGGGACAGGGTCGGCCCCGAACACTGAAGCTTTCTTT

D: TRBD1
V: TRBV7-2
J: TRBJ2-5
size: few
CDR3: CASSYGQGPETQYF
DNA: TGTGCCAGCAGCTACGGACAGGGGCCCGAGACCCAGTACTTC

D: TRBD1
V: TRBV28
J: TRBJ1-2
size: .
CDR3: CASRVGTGPWYGYTF
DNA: TGTGCCAGCAGGGTCGGGACAGGTCCCTGGTATGGCTACACCTTC

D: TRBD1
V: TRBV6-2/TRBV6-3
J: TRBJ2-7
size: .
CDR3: CASSYSDRGREQYF
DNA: TGTGCCAGCAGTTACTCCGACAGGGGTCGAGAGCAGTACTTC

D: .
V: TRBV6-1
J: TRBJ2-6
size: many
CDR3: CASSGDLLGAGANVLTF
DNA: TGTGCCAGCAGTGGTGACCTTTTAGGGGCTGGGGCCAACGTCCTGACTTTC

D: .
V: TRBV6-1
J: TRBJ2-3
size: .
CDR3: CASSLNREWGTDTQYF
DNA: TGTGCCAGCAGTCTAAACAGGGAATGGGGCACAGATACGCAGTATTTT

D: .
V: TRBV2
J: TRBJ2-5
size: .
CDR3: CASSGDYQETQYF
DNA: TGTGCCAGCAGTGGGGACTACCAAGAGACCCAGTACTTC

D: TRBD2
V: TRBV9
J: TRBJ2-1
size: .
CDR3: CASSVGGGAENEQFF
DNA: TGTGCCAGCAGCGTAGGCGGGGGGGCAGAGAATGAGCAGTTCTTC

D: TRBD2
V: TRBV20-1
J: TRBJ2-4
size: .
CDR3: CSARGGWGAKNIQYF
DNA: TGCAGTGCTAGGGGGGGGTGGGGAGCCAAAAACATTCAGTACTTC

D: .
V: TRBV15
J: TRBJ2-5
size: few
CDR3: CATSRDPGAPAQYF
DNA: TGTGCCACCAGCAGGGACCCCGGGGCGCCCGCCCAGTACTTC

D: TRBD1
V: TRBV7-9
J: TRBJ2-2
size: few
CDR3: CASSPPGQGASGELFF
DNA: TGTGCCAGCAGCCCGCCGGGACAGGGGGCTTCCGGGGAGCTGTTTTTT

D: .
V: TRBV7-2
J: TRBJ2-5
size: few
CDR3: CASSTTVGETQYF
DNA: TGTGCCAGCAGCACGACGGTTGGGGAGACCCAGTACTTC

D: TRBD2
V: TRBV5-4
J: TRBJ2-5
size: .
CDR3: CASSERGYQETQYF
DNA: TGTGCCAGCAGCGAGCGGGGGTACCAAGAGACCCAGTACTTC

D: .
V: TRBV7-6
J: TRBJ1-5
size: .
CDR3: CASSRGGSNQPQHF
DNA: TGTGCCAGCAGCCGGGGGGGAAGCAATCAGCCCCAGCATTTT

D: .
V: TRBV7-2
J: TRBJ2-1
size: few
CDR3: CASSLVGTGAQLNEQFF
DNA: TGTGCCAGCAGCTTAGTCGGCACGGGGGCCCAGCTCAATGAGCAGTTCTTC

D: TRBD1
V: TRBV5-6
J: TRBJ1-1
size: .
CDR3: CASSLDRGIWTEAFF
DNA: TGTGCCAGCAGCTTGGACAGGGGGATCTGGACTGAAGCTTTCTTT